Below are 29 T cell receptor beta chains sequenced from a single sample in a study of blood T cell repertoires in COVID-19. Clones were read by immunoSEQ multiplex PCR, and TCRdb kept only the in-frame ones, dropping some. This sample carries some 360,000 clones, roughly nine tenths of them seen once, and the ten largest clones take about 3.9%. The sequencing input was peripheral blood. Receptors originate from a woman aged 60-75 years with COVID-19, enrolled during active disease.

The chain carries TRBV6-5 and TRBJ2-3; 7 nucleotides line up with TRBD2. Trimming cost V 6 bases and J 2 bases; bases outside gene matches: 8. Germline lookup yields CDR1 MNHEY and CDR2 SVGAGI. The CDR3 runs 15 residues. CDR3 amino acids: CASRRRGTSTDTQYF. DNA for the CDR3: TGTGCCAGCAGAAGGCGGGGGACCTCCACAGATACGCAGTATTTT.

The CDR3 sequence: CASSENGVRFYNEQFF. CDR3 DNA sequence: TGTGCCAGCAGTGAAAATGGAGTCAGATTCTACAATGAGCAGTTCTTC. The chain combines TRBV2 with TRBJ2-1; D is ambiguous. This CDR3 has 16 residues. Germline V gene data show CDR1 as SNHLY and CDR2 as FYNNEI. Trimming left V 2 bases short and J 3 bases short, with 14 bases between.

The chain couples TRBV12-3 or TRBV12-4 to TRBJ1-2; a weak D match, TRBD1 (6 bases). The CDR3 covers 12 residues. V was clipped by 3 bases and J by 4 bases, with 6 bases between them. CDR3 amino acids: CASSLGAYGYTF. DNA for the CDR3: TGTGCCAGCAGTTTGGGGGCCTATGGCTACACCTTC.

The gene calls are TRBV5-1 and TRBJ1-5; D possibly corresponds to TRBD1 (5 bases). The CDR3 sequence is 14 residues long. Trimming pared 2 bases from V and 4 bases from J, leaving 10 bases between. Germline values: CDR1 SGHRS, CDR2 YFSETQ. CDR3 bases: TGCGCCAGCAGCTTCGACAGCATGAATCAGCCCCAGCATTTT. Encoded protein: CASSFDSMNQPQHF. Variable domain in full (rest from reference TRBV5-1 and TRBJ1-5): KAGVTQTPRYLIKTRGQQVTLSCSPISGHRSVSWYQQTPGQGLQFLFEYFSETQRNKGNFPGRFSGRQFSNSRSEMNVSTLELGDSALYLCASSFDSMNQPQHFGDGTRLSIL.

This CDR3 reads CASSLRGAVYEQYF. The CDR3, as DNA: TGTGCCAGCAGCCTCAGGGGGGCCGTCTACGAGCAGTACTTC. The V gene is TRBV6-5, the J gene TRBJ2-7; D might be TRBD1 (7 bases). Germline CDR1 reads MNHEY; CDR2 reads SVGAGI. This CDR3 has 14 residues. V was clipped by 6 bases and J by 3 bases, with 15 bases between them.

The chain links TRBV14 to TRBJ1-1; unclear D gene. Trimming shortened V by 2 bases and J by 11 bases, and 18 bases separated the two germline ends. Germline values: CDR1 SGHDN, CDR2 FVKESK. CDR3 length: 14 amino acids. CDR3 bases: TGTGCCAGCAGCCAATACGCGGGCTCATCGGGGGCTTTCTTT. It specifies CASSQYAGSSGAFF. Complete variable domain (other parts from reference TRBV14 and TRBJ1-1): EAGVTQFPSHSVIEKGQTVTLRCDPISGHDNLYWYRRVMGKEIKFLLHFVKESKQDESGMPNNRFLAERTGGTYSTLKVQPAELEDSGVYFCASSQYAGSSGAFFGQGTRLTVV.

The chain joins TRBV5-1 to TRBJ1-2; a possible D gene is TRBD1 (6 bases). The CDR3 has 12 amino acids. The germline V and J ends were trimmed by 5 bases and 5 bases, with 10 bases remaining between them. Looked up from germline, CDR1 is SGHRS and CDR2 is YFSETQ. DNA of the CDR3: TGCGCCAGCAGTACGGACAGTTATGGCTACACCTTC. Its translation: CASSTDSYGYTF.

The chain links TRBV7-9 to TRBJ1-1; a weak D match, TRBD1 (6 bases). Trimming left V 5 bases short and J 9 bases short, with 16 bases between. Per the germline V gene, CDR1 is SEHNR and CDR2 is FQNEAQ (reference sequence). The CDR3 has 13 residues. DNA of the CDR3: TGTGCCAGCAGCCCGGGACACCTCGTGAAAGCTTTCTTT. Its translation: CASSPGHLVKAFF.

The chain has TRBV20-1 and TRBJ1-2; D call uncertain. CDR3 length: 9 residues. Germline values: CDR1 DFQATT, CDR2 SNEGSKA (reference sequence). V was cut by 6 bases and J by 10 bases, with 9 bases left in between. The CDR3 here is CSAGNDYTF. In nucleotides, the CDR3 is TGCAGTGCCGGGAACGACTACACCTTC.

The chain recombines TRBV7-3 with TRBJ2-2, with TRBD1 as a possible D gene (6 bases). CDR1 SGHTA and CDR2 FQGTGA come from the germline V gene. V was shortened by 3 bases and J by 1 base, with 9 bases between the two germline ends. The CDR3 is 15 residues long. CDR3 DNA: TGTGCCAGCAGCTTCGACAGGCGGAACACCGGGGAGCTGTTTTTT. Its translation: CASSFDRRNTGELFF.

This clone showed up just once. The CDR3 protein is CASSLSSRARNTIYF. CDR3 sequence (DNA): TGTGCCAGCAGCTTATCCAGCAGGGCAAGGAACACCATATATTTT. V usage is TRBV5-6 and J usage is TRBJ1-3, with D possibly matching TRBD1 (5 bases). The V gene lost 2 bases and the J gene lost 7 bases, with 16 bases spanning the gap. This CDR3 has 15 amino acids. Germline V gives CDR1 SGHDT, CDR2 YYEEEE.

The rearrangement joins TRBV5-3 to TRBJ1-2; tentative D call: TRBD1 (6 bases). TRBV5-3 falls under the ORF class, with uncertain function. There are 14 residues in the CDR3. The ends were cut back, 6 bases at V and 8 bases at J, with 20 bases in the middle. CDR3 region: CARKPTGQGIGYTF. The CDR3 DNA reads TGTGCCAGAAAACCAACAGGCCAGGGGATCGGCTACACCTTC.

The chain is built from TRBV28 and TRBJ1-4; D unresolved. V was shortened by 4 bases and J by 1 base, with 13 bases between the two germline ends. This CDR3 region has 16 residues. The germline V gene has CDR1 MDHEN and CDR2 SYDVKM. This chain's CDR3 is CASSSQIGITNEKLFF. In nucleotides, the CDR3 is TGTGCCAGCAGTTCGCAAATCGGGATAACTAATGAAAAACTGTTTTTT.

CDR3 sequence: CASSPWDRGSYEQYF. As DNA, the CDR3 is TGTGCCAGCTCACCATGGGACAGGGGTTCCTACGAGCAGTACTTC. The J gene is TRBJ2-7, the V gene TRBV18, with TRBD1 identical over 10 bases. The CDR3 runs to 15 residues. V shed 2 bases, J shed 1 base, and the junction held 2 bases outside the gene matches. The germline CDR1 and CDR2 sequences are KGHSH and LQKENI.

The chain is built from TRBV27 and TRBJ2-2; D possibly corresponds to TRBD1 (6 bases). CDR3 length equals 15 residues. Trimming removed 9 bases from V and 0 bases from J, with 14 bases in between. From germline, CDR1 is MNHEY and CDR2 SMNVEV (reference sequence). The CDR3 DNA reads as TGTGCCAGTCTAGCCGGGACAACGAACACCGGGGAGCTGTTTTTT. Its protein is CASLAGTTNTGELFF.

This clone was recorded only once. The chain links TRBV11-2 to TRBJ2-3; no reliable D call. The ends were cut back, 5 bases at V and 4 bases at J, with 7 bases in the middle. The CDR3 is 12 amino acids. CDR1 and CDR2 from the germline V gene are SGHAT and FQNNGV. The DNA of the CDR3 is TGTGCCAGCAGCCCCTATGCAGATACGCAGTATTTT. It specifies CASSPYADTQYF.

V usage is TRBV19 and J usage is TRBJ1-5, with 9 bases aligning to TRBD1. The length of the CDR3 is 16 residues. Germline CDR1 reads LNHDA; CDR2 reads SQIVND (reference sequence). V was pared by 4 bases and J by 6 bases, with 10 bases of the junction left unmatched. This chain's CDR3 is CASSTLPGQGFQPQHF. DNA of the CDR3: TGTGCCAGTAGTACGCTCCCGGGACAGGGTTTTCAGCCCCAGCATTTT.

The chain couples TRBV15 to TRBJ2-7; TRBD1 agrees at 7 bases. The junction had 5 bases not matched to a gene; V was cut back by 0 bases and J by 3 bases. This CDR3 spans 15 amino acids. Per germline, CDR1 LNHNV and CDR2 YYDKDF (reference sequence). The CDR3 bases are TGTGCCACCAGCAGAGAACAAGGGGGCGACTACGAGCAGTACTTC. Translating gives CATSREQGGDYEQYF.

The J gene is TRBJ2-1, the V gene TRBV19; TRBD1 aligns across 9 bases. V shed 6 bases and J 3 bases; nucleotides not matched to a gene: 6. The CDR3 runs to 15 residues. Germline V CDR1 and CDR2: LNHDA, SQIVND (reference sequence). The CDR3 DNA sequence: TGTGCCAGTAGCTCCGACAGGGGGGTCTACAATGAGCAGTTCTTC. Translating gives CASSSDRGVYNEQFF.

CDR3: CAIDRDRAGEQYF. The CDR3 DNA sequence: TGTGCCATCGACCGGGACAGGGCGGGCGAGCAGTACTTC. This chain connects TRBV2 to TRBJ2-7, with 9 bases that match TRBD1. In germline, CDR1 is SNHLY, CDR2 FYNNEI. V lost 10 bases and J lost 6; bases outside the gene matches: 10. The CDR3 is 13 residues long. Full variable domain (missing parts from reference TRBV2 and TRBJ2-7): EPEVTQTPSHQVTQMGQEVILRCVPISNHLYFYWYRQILGQKVEFLVSFYNNEISEKSEIFDDQFSVERPDGSNFTLKIRSTKLEDSAMYFCAIDRDRAGEQYFGPGTRLTVT.

The chain couples TRBV15 to TRBJ2-7; TRBD1 matches at 8 bases. CDR1 is LNHNV and CDR2 is YYDKDF in the germline V gene (reference sequence). The CDR3 length is 15 residues. The trim removed 1 base at V and 4 bases at J, leaving 6 bases unmatched. In DNA, the CDR3 is TGTGCCACCAGCAGAGGTAGGACAGGGACATACGAGCAGTACTTC. Protein product: CATSRGRTGTYEQYF.

This chain uses TRBV5-1 with TRBJ2-5; D is perhaps TRBD1 (6 bases). Germline V gives CDR1 SGHRS, CDR2 YFSETQ. The CDR3 is 14 amino acids. The V gene lost 4 bases and the J gene lost 2 bases, with 12 bases spanning the gap. CDR3 sequence: CASSLDSHQETQYF. Written as DNA, the CDR3 is TGCGCCAGCAGCCTGGACAGTCATCAAGAGACCCAGTACTTC.

In this sample, this clone turned up once. V usage is TRBV5-8 and J usage is TRBJ1-4; unclear D gene. Germline V gives CDR1 SGHTS, CDR2 YDEGEE. There are 14 residues in the CDR3. The V and J ends lost 3 bases and 0 bases respectively, with 6 bases between them. The CDR3 loop is CASSYRTTNEKLFF. The CDR3 DNA follows: TGTGCCAGCAGCTACAGAACAACTAATGAAAAACTGTTTTTT.

This clone appeared a few times. V and J are TRBV30 and TRBJ1-6; D is perhaps TRBD1 (6 bases). V was shortened by 0 bases and J by 0 bases, with 9 bases between the two germline ends. CDR1 GTSNPN and CDR2 SVGIG come from the germline V gene (reference sequence). The CDR3 is 16 amino acids. The CDR3 loop reads CAWSVGQSSYNSPLHF. CDR3 sequence (DNA): TGTGCCTGGAGTGTAGGACAGAGCTCCTATAATTCACCCCTCCACTTT.

V usage is TRBV2 and J usage is TRBJ1-2; D remains ambiguous. Germline-derived CDR1 and CDR2 are SNHLY and FYNNEI. The CDR3 covers 11 residues. V lost 4 bases, J lost 4 bases, and 4 bases lay in between. The CDR3 nucleotides read TGTGCCAGCAGTGTCCTCTATGGCTACACCTTC. Residues: CASSVLYGYTF.

The rearrangement uses TRBV7-9 and TRBJ1-5; a possible D gene is TRBD1 (5 bases). The CDR3 spans 16 residues. V was pared by 5 bases and J by 0 bases, with 14 bases between. Germline V gives CDR1 SEHNR, CDR2 FQNEAQ (reference sequence). The CDR3 loop reads CASSHTSGSSNQPQHF. In DNA, the CDR3 is TGTGCCAGCAGCCACACCTCAGGGTCTAGCAATCAGCCCCAGCATTTT.

The chain recombines TRBV19 with TRBJ1-1; the D gene is possibly TRBD1 (6 bases). Germline V gene lookup returns CDR1 LNHDA and CDR2 SQIVND (reference sequence). CDR3 size: 13 residues. Between the trimmed V and J ends, which lost 5 bases and 7 bases, there was a span of 14 bases. Written as DNA, the CDR3 is TGTGCCAGTAGTGAGACAGGTTCAATTGAAGCTTTCTTT. This translates into CASSETGSIEAFF.

The gene calls are TRBV2 and TRBJ2-7; 8 positions agree with TRBD1. This CDR3 is built from 14 residues. Trimming took 6 bases from V and 3 from J; bases not matched to a gene: 7. Germline loops: CDR1 SNHLY, CDR2 FYNNEI. This CDR3 is CASRPPTGGYEQYF. The CDR3 DNA sequence: TGTGCCAGCAGACCTCCTACAGGGGGCTACGAGCAGTACTTC.

The chain joins TRBV28 to TRBJ2-2, with 11 bases matching TRBD2. The CDR3 extends over 15 amino acids. Trimming took 5 bases from V and 7 from J; bases not matched to a gene: 6. Germline CDR1 is MDHEN and CDR2 is SYDVKM. In DNA form, the CDR3 reads TGTGCCAGCAGTCTTAGCGGGGGGGCCGTCGGGGAGCTGTTTTTT. It is translated as CASSLSGGAVGELFF. Full variable domain (remainder filled in from reference TRBV28 and TRBJ2-2): DVKVTQSSRYLVKRTGEKVFLECVQDMDHENMFWYRQDPGLGLRLIYFSYDVKMKEKGDIPEGYSVSREKKERFSLILESASTNQTSMYLCASSLSGGAVGELFFGEGSRLTVL.